The table lists the clone carrying this T cell receptor (beta chain) with a few counts. Its antigen is not identified. The sample belongs to a study of T-cell memory formation after mild COVID-19. Background on the study: TCR clustering was largely donor specific. Study-level results: Contracting CD4+ clones lay largely in CM and EM, with CD8+ ones residing in EMRA. The authors left the SARS-CoV-2 specificity of second-wave clones peaking on day 37 unconfirmed.

The V gene's germline CDR1 is SGHRS and CDR2 YFSETQ. The CDR3 has 15 residues. Trimming left V 4 bases short and J 8 bases short, with 21 bases between. TCRdb re-called the 5' RACE reads with MiXCR, one entry per CDR3 protein. The sample consists of about 200,000 distinct CDR3 sequences, just over 9.5% of them appearing once. The chain carries TRBV5-1 and TRBJ1-2; possible D gene TRBD1, 5 bases. Sample: PBMCs or a T cell subset sorted from them (not recorded which). This clonotype originated in a man aged 18 to 35 who had mild COVID-19 (a few samples of this study predate the infection). Cell type and time point are not known. DNA of the CDR3: TGCGCCAGCAGCCTCCGGGACCGATCCCCCTACGGCTACACCTTC. Amino acid sequence: CASSLRDRSPYGYTF.